These 23 T cell receptor beta chains came from one sample sequenced in a study of cytomegalovirus exposure and HLA in healthy donors. With 60 Vbeta and 13 Jbeta primers, the PCR was carried out. The assay was immunoSEQ multiplex PCR, and TCRdb's table has in-frame clones only and misses some. The sample lists 250,000 to 350,000 clones; roughly 89% were seen once. The specimen was PBMCs. These receptors all stem from a man aged 40-55 years in good health and CMV-seropositive.

The CDR3 region has the DNA TGTGCCAGCAGTTATACAGGGGGGCATCAGCCCCAGCATTTT. This sequence encodes CASSYTGGHQPQHF. V usage is TRBV28 and J usage is TRBJ1-5, with 8 positions matching TRBD1. Germline V gives CDR1 MDHEN, CDR2 SYDVKM. This CDR3 is 14 amino acids long. The trim removed 4 bases at V and 5 bases at J, leaving 4 bases unmatched.

The gene calls are TRBV11-2 and TRBJ1-1; maybe TRBD1 (6 bases). Per the germline V gene, CDR1 is SGHAT and CDR2 is FQNNGV. V was trimmed by 5 bases and J by 0 bases, leaving 19 bases between them. The CDR3 loop spans 17 amino acids. Written as DNA, the CDR3 is TGTGCCAGCAGCGCCCTTAGGCAGGGGTCCTTGAACACTGAAGCTTTCTTT. Translating it yields CASSALRQGSLNTEAFF.

This clone has more than one count but fewer than ten. This chain joins TRBV27 and TRBJ1-2; D may be TRBD1 (6 bases). V lost 7 bases, J lost 2 bases, and 11 bases lay in between. CDR1 is MNHEY and CDR2 is SMNVEV in the germline V gene (reference sequence). The CDR3 length is 13 residues. CDR3 loop: CASTGDTNYGYTF. CDR3 nucleotides: TGTGCCAGCACCGGGGACACCAACTATGGCTACACCTTC.

The V call is TRBV19, the J call TRBJ2-2; D call uncertain. This CDR3 is 12 amino acids long. CDR1 and CDR2 from the germline V gene are LNHDA and SQIVND (reference sequence). The ends were cut back, 4 bases at V and 5 bases at J, with 5 bases in the middle. CDR3 residues: CASSKETGELFF. The CDR3 DNA is TGTGCCAGTAGTAAGGAGACCGGGGAGCTGTTTTTT.

The CDR3 loop is CASSQDGTSGFYEQYF. The CDR3 DNA follows: TGTGCCAGCAGTCAAGATGGGACTAGCGGGTTCTACGAGCAGTACTTC. This chain connects TRBV11-3 to TRBJ2-7, with TRBD2 matching over 12 bases. V lost 6 bases, J lost 3 bases, and 9 bases stayed unmatched. Germline loops: CDR1 SGHNT, CDR2 YENEEA. The CDR3 sequence is 16 residues long. The variable domain in full, completed from reference TRBV11-3 and TRBJ2-7, reads EAGVVQSPRYKIIEKKQPVAFWCNPISGHNTLYWYLQNLGQGPELLIRYENEEAVDDSQLPKDRFSAERLKGVDSTLKIQPAELGDSAVYLCASSQDGTSGFYEQYFGPGTRLTVT.

The V and J genes are TRBV14 and TRBJ2-7, with a possible D match to TRBD2 (6 bases). Trimming cost V 0 bases and J 3 bases, with 12 bases left between them. This CDR3 spans 15 amino acids. The germline gives CDR1 SGHDN, CDR2 FVKESK. This CDR3 is CASSQDWRGYYEQYF. CDR3 coding DNA: TGTGCCAGCAGCCAAGACTGGCGGGGCTACTACGAGCAGTACTTC.

The rearrangement uses TRBV27 and TRBJ2-5; possibly TRBD2 for D (5 bases). The DNA matches TRBJ2-7 better at its end, which makes the J call doubtful. CDR1 and CDR2 (germline): MNHEY, SMNVEV (reference sequence). CDR3 length: 13 amino acids. In DNA form, the CDR3 reads TGTGCCAGCAGTTTAGACTACAGTTACGAGCAGTACTTC. It encodes CASSLDYSYEQYF.

The rearrangement links TRBV6-5 to TRBJ2-5; 8 bases match TRBD1. The DNA end lines up better with TRBJ2-7; the J call may be wrong. Germline lookup yields CDR1 MNHEY and CDR2 SVGAGI. This CDR3 contains 14 residues. The CDR3 region has the DNA TGTGCCAGCAGTTACTATCAGGGGGCTTACGAGCAGTACTTC. Encoded protein: CASSYYQGAYEQYF.

The chain is built from TRBV5-3 and TRBJ1-1, with D perhaps TRBD1 (5 bases). TRBV5-3 is filed as an ORF, its function uncertain. Trimming pared 4 bases from V and 2 bases from J, leaving 15 bases between. The CDR3 consists of 15 residues. CDR3 in DNA: TGTGCCAGAAGCCTCGAGGGAGGGGTAAACACTGAAGCTTTCTTT. Encoded protein: CARSLEGGVNTEAFF.

V is TRBV5-1 and J is TRBJ2-7, with 7 positions matching TRBD1. The CDR3 spans 15 residues. The ends lost 4 bases at V and 2 bases at J; junction bases unmatched: 9. The germline gives CDR1 SGHRS, CDR2 YFSETQ. CDR3 sequence: CASSPEGAPTYEQYF. CDR3 nucleotide sequence: TGCGCCAGCAGCCCTGAGGGGGCGCCTACCTACGAGCAGTACTTC.

The chain has TRBV4-2 and TRBJ2-2; 11 bases align to TRBD2. The CDR3 consists of 19 residues. Germline V gene sequence: CDR1 LGHNA, CDR2 YNFKEQ. V was pared by 1 base and J by 0 bases, with 7 bases of the junction left unmatched. CDR3 sequence: CASSQGSLAGGSNTGELFF. As DNA, the CDR3 is TGTGCCAGCAGCCAAGGCAGCCTAGCGGGAGGATCGAACACCGGGGAGCTGTTTTTT.

The chain joins TRBV7-2 to TRBJ2-1, with D maybe TRBD2 (6 bases). The CDR3 covers 19 residues. Germline V gene lookup returns CDR1 SGHTA and CDR2 FQGNSA. Trimming cost V 5 bases and J 6 bases, with 29 bases left between them. DNA for the CDR3: TGTGCCAGCAGCCCTGGGACTGCAGCGGATCTTCACATGGTCAATGAGCAGTTCTTC. It yields the protein CASSPGTAADLHMVNEQFF. Based on the CDR3 plus reference TRBV7-2 and TRBJ2-1, the full variable domain is GAGVSQSPSNKVTEKGKDVELRCDPISGHTALYWYRQSLGQGLEFLIYFQGNSAPDKSGLPSDRFSAERTGGSVSTLTIQRTQQEDSAVYLCASSPGTAADLHMVNEQFFGPGTRLTVL.

On this clone itself: This same CDR3 is encoded by further DNA sequences in the sample. The J gene is TRBJ1-5, the V gene TRBV18; D is unclear. The germline V gene encodes CDR1 KGHSH and CDR2 LQKENI. The CDR3 is made up of 13 amino acids. V was trimmed by 3 bases and J by 7 bases, leaving 10 bases between them. CDR3 protein: CASSPTGEQPQHF. CDR3 nucleotide sequence: TGTGCCAGCTCACCCACCGGGGAACAGCCCCAGCATTTT.

This clone showed up just a few times. This chain uses TRBV6-5 with TRBJ1-1; 9 nucleotides agree with TRBD1. V gave up 7 bases and J gave up 6 bases; unmatched junction bases: 12. Germline CDR1 is MNHEY and CDR2 is SVGAGI. The CDR3 sequence is 15 residues long. CDR3 amino acids: CASTRAGTGRSEAFF. CDR3 coding DNA: TGTGCCAGCACTCGGGCCGGGACAGGGCGATCTGAAGCTTTCTTT.

This chain links TRBV27 with TRBJ1-1; TRBD1 might be the D (6 bases). Trimming shortened V by 1 base and J by 5 bases, and 17 bases separated the two germline ends. Per germline, CDR1 MNHEY and CDR2 SMNVEV (reference sequence). This CDR3 is built from 16 residues. The CDR3 is CASSLWRGAKPTEAFF. CDR3 nucleotide sequence: TGTGCCAGCAGTTTATGGCGGGGGGCTAAACCGACTGAAGCTTTCTTT.

The V and J genes are TRBV5-1 and TRBJ2-5; TRBD2 might be the D (7 bases). This CDR3 is built from 14 residues. Between the trimmed V and J ends, which lost 7 bases and 2 bases, there was a span of 15 bases. Germline CDR1 is SGHRS and CDR2 is YFSETQ. CDR3 bases: TGCGCCAGCGAGAGCGGGACAACACAAGAGACCCAGTACTTC. This translates into CASESGTTQETQYF.

V usage is TRBV11-2 and J usage is TRBJ2-7, with D hard to call. The CDR3 has 16 residues. V lost 10 bases and J lost 3, with 25 bases in between. The germline V gene has CDR1 SGHAT and CDR2 FQNNGV. CDR3 DNA sequence: TGTGCCACCCAATACGCTGTCCAATTGGGCGACTACGAGCAGTACTTC. This sequence encodes CATQYAVQLGDYEQYF.

This clone was seen a handful of times. The V call is TRBV12-5, the J call TRBJ1-1; D unclear. CDR3 length equals 15 residues. CDR1 LGHNT and CDR2 FRNRAP come from the germline V gene. Trimming took 0 bases from V and 0 from J, leaving 8 bases between them. CDR3 sequence: CASGLVGALNTEAFF. The CDR3 nucleotides are TGTGCTAGTGGTTTGGTAGGAGCCTTGAACACTGAAGCTTTCTTT.

The chain couples TRBV27 to TRBJ2-3; possibly TRBD2 for D (6 bases). This CDR3 comprises 13 residues. Trimming removed 11 bases at V and 0 bases at J, with 12 bases between. Germline V gene lookup returns CDR1 MNHEY and CDR2 SMNVEV (reference sequence). The CDR3 reads CASTSMSTDTQYF. The DNA of the CDR3 is TGTGCCTCGACTAGTATGAGCACAGATACGCAGTATTTT.

The chain has TRBV5-5 and TRBJ2-7; the D is unclear. Trimming took 2 bases from V and 0 from J, leaving 9 bases between them. CDR1 SGHKS and CDR2 YYEKEE come from the germline V gene (reference sequence). The CDR3 spans 14 residues. The CDR3 is CASSFLSLSYEQYF. The CDR3 DNA is TGTGCCAGCAGCTTTCTCAGTCTCTCCTACGAGCAGTACTTC.

V is TRBV9 and J is TRBJ2-6, with D unresolved. CDR1 is SGDLS and CDR2 is YYNGEE in the germline V gene. The CDR3 sequence is 15 residues long. Deletions cut 2 bases from V and 0 bases from J, with 6 bases between. Here the CDR3 DNA reads TGTGCCAGCAGCGTTACCGGCTCTGGGGCCAACGTCCTGACTTTC. It codes for CASSVTGSGANVLTF.

V and J are TRBV28 and TRBJ1-1; D is possibly TRBD1 (6 bases). Germline V gene lookup returns CDR1 MDHEN and CDR2 SYDVKM. This CDR3 is built from 14 residues. The V gene lost 3 bases and the J gene lost 0 bases, with 8 bases spanning the gap. CDR3 in amino acids: CASSLHRVNTEAFF. The CDR3 DNA follows: TGTGCCAGCAGTTTGCACAGGGTGAACACTGAAGCTTTCTTT.

This clone was observed a single time. The V and J genes are TRBV7-8 and TRBJ2-7; D unclear. Trimming cost V 1 base and J 5 bases, with 9 bases left between them. Germline lookup yields CDR1 SGHVS and CDR2 FQNEAQ. The CDR3 is 13 residues long. In nucleotides, the CDR3 is TGTGCCAGCAGCTTAGTGGGTAGCCACGAGCAGTACTTC. Encoded protein: CASSLVGSHEQYF.